The 23 T cell receptor beta chains below all came from one sample that was sequenced in a study of T cell clusters in autoimmune cytopenias. Multiplex touch-down PCR amplified TRB using TRB-A and TRB-B pools in one tube. TCRdb reprocessed the multiplex PCR reads, keeping one entry per CDR3 protein, no DNA. Its listing shows roughly 5,200 distinct CDR3 sequences. Some 34,000 genome equivalents of blood DNA were amplified for TRB. These data are also associated with another study on T cell repertoires in aging, cancer and after chemotherapy.

Specimen: peripheral blood. The receptors here all came from a human donor in good health.

The CDR3 sequence: CAWRQGGRAFF. The chain uses TRBV30 and TRBJ1-1; TCRdb indicates TRBD1, and absent DNA this call remains unverified. The germline V gene encodes CDR1 GTSNPN and CDR2 SVGIG (reference sequence). The CDR3 covers 11 residues.

By frequency, this clonotype registers medium-sized (0.01 to 0.1%). The chain employs TRBV30 and TRBJ2-1; TCRdb outputs TRBD2, but without DNA this stays unchecked. Germline values: CDR1 GTSNPN, CDR2 SVGIG (reference sequence). The CDR3 spans 17 residues. The CDR3 region is CAWTSGGHMSSYNEQFF.

By frequency, this clonotype registers medium-sized. This chain links TRBV30 with TRBJ2-2; TCRdb names TRBD2, which stays unverified in the absence of DNA. This CDR3 comprises 17 residues. Germline V gives CDR1 GTSNPN, CDR2 SVGIG (reference sequence). The CDR3 here is CAWSDPTSGTRLGELFF.

This clonotype is called medium-sized based on its frequency. The V gene is TRBV6-1, the J gene TRBJ2-3; absent DNA, TCRdb's TRBD1 call cannot be checked. The CDR3 contains 17 residues. Germline CDR1 MNHNS, CDR2 SASEGT. CDR3 amino acids: CASSGRTGPISTDTQYF.

J is TRBJ2-4 and V is TRBV6-6; TCRdb designates TRBD2, a call that cannot be tested without DNA. This CDR3 comprises 16 residues. Germline V lookup: CDR1 MNHNY, CDR2 SVGAGI (reference sequence). The CDR3 is CASSYSAGGRENIQYF.

This chain's CDR3 is CASSYSPGRGANEKLFF. This chain joins TRBV6-5 and TRBJ1-4. Germline assignment: CDR1 MNHEY and CDR2 SVGAGI. The CDR3 sequence is 17 residues long.

Considering frequency, this clonotype is medium-sized. The chain joins TRBV29-1 to TRBJ2-7; TCRdb designates TRBD1, a call that cannot be tested without DNA. This CDR3 is built from 14 residues. Germline lookup yields CDR1 SQVTM and CDR2 ANQGSEA. CDR3 region: CSVEEGGEFYEQYF.

The chain links TRBV13 to TRBJ2-2; checking the TCRdb D call of TRBD1 is not possible without DNA. Germline CDR1 is PRHDT and CDR2 is FYEKMQ (reference sequence). The CDR3 loop spans 14 amino acids. This chain's CDR3 is CASRKQGGTGELFF.

CDR3 residues: CASSRDRSTDTQYF. This chain links TRBV5-1 with TRBJ2-3; as DNA is missing, the TRBD1 call by TCRdb cannot be tested. This CDR3 has 14 residues. Germline CDR1 is SGHRS and CDR2 is YFSETQ. Complete variable domain (other parts from reference TRBV5-1 and TRBJ2-3): KAGVTQTPRYLIKTRGQQVTLSCSPISGHRSVSWYQQTPGQGLQFLFEYFSETQRNKGNFPGRFSGRQFSNSRSEMNVSTLELGDSALYLCASSRDRSTDTQYFGPGTRLTVL.

The V call is TRBV11-1, the J call TRBJ1-1; TCRdb lists TRBD1, though no DNA is available to test this call. This CDR3 region has 15 residues. The germline V gene has CDR1 SGHAT and CDR2 FQDESV (reference sequence). CDR3 sequence reads: CASSRQGLLNTEAFF.

This rearrangement joins TRBV11-2 to TRBJ2-3; checking the TCRdb D call of TRBD2 is not possible without DNA. The CDR3 consists of 14 residues. Germline V gene sequence: CDR1 SGHAT, CDR2 FQNNGV. CDR3 in amino acids: CASSRISGQDTQYF.

The chain employs TRBV24-1 and TRBJ2-3; as DNA is missing, the TRBD1 call by TCRdb cannot be tested. Germline V gene data show CDR1 as KGHDR and CDR2 as SFDVKD. The CDR3 loop spans 14 amino acids. The CDR3 spells CATHPGTSTDTQYF.

V and J are TRBV19 and TRBJ1-3; TCRdb's assignment of TRBD1 cannot be checked, as there is no DNA. The CDR3 consists of 13 residues. CDR1 and CDR2 (germline): LNHDA, SQIVND (reference sequence). CDR3 in amino acids: CASSIPPFGTIYF.

The chain employs TRBV27 and TRBJ2-2; the D gene TCRdb calls, TRBD1, cannot be checked with no DNA. Germline loops: CDR1 MNHEY, CDR2 SMNVEV (reference sequence). The CDR3 loop spans 15 amino acids. The CDR3 region is CASSAGNVGTGELFF.

J is TRBJ1-1 and V is TRBV5-1; the D call of TRBD1 rests on TCRdb alone, since no DNA is present to check it. Looked up from germline, CDR1 is SGHRS and CDR2 is YFSETQ. This CDR3 contains 15 residues. The CDR3 loop reads CASSLDQGANTEAFF.

Measured by frequency, this clonotype is large. This chain joins TRBV29-1 and TRBJ2-3; TCRdb's D call of TRBD1 is untestable without DNA. Germline values: CDR1 SQVTM, CDR2 ANQGSEA. The CDR3 has 12 residues. The CDR3 loop reads CSMQGRGDTQYF.

CDR3 amino acids: CASSPRGQGETEAFF. V usage is TRBV19 and J usage is TRBJ1-1; TCRdb selects TRBD1, and the lack of DNA leaves this call unchecked. CDR1 and CDR2 (germline): LNHDA, SQIVND (reference sequence). CDR3 size: 15 residues.

The V and J genes are TRBV15 and TRBJ1-2. The CDR3 consists of 15 residues. CDR1 and CDR2 from the germline V gene are LNHNV and YYDKDF (reference sequence). CDR3 residues: CATSSGPGGVDGYTF. Full variable domain (remainder filled in from reference TRBV15 and TRBJ1-2): DAMVIQNPRYQVTQFGKPVTLSCSQTLNHNVMYWYQQKSSQAPKLLFHYYDKDFNNEADTPDNFQSRRPNTSFCFLDIRSPGLGDTAMYLCATSSGPGGVDGYTFGSGTRLTVV.

This chain joins TRBV12-3 or TRBV12-4 and TRBJ1-6; TCRdb picks TRBD1, but there is no DNA to check that call. The CDR3 runs 16 residues. The CDR3 is CASSLGTGGANSPLHF.

V is TRBV27 and J is TRBJ2-7; no DNA is available, so the TRBD1 call from TCRdb remains unchecked. The CDR3 spans 16 residues. Germline V lookup: CDR1 MNHEY, CDR2 SMNVEV (reference sequence). CDR3 sequence: CASSAREVSGPYEQYF.

The V and J genes are TRBV20-1 and TRBJ2-7; with no DNA, the TCRdb D assignment of TRBD1 cannot be verified. Germline V lookup: CDR1 DFQATT, CDR2 SNEGSKA (reference sequence). The CDR3 totals 14 residues. Here the CDR3 reads CSASGTGEFYEQYF.

The rearrangement uses TRBV7-3 and TRBJ2-2; there is no DNA to check the TCRdb D call of TRBD1. Germline-derived CDR1 and CDR2 are SGHTA and FQGTGA. The CDR3 loop spans 14 amino acids. The CDR3 reads CASSLFGGTGELFF.

The V and J genes are TRBV5-6 and TRBJ1-5; no DNA is available, so the TRBD1 call from TCRdb remains unchecked. CDR3 length: 14 amino acids. Per the germline V gene, CDR1 is SGHDT and CDR2 is YYEEEE. This CDR3 reads CASSFRSGAQPQHF.